This is a list of T cell receptor beta chains from one sample in a study of regulatory T cells in long-lasting Graves disease. MiXCR was run by TCRdb on the multiplex PCR reads, yielding one entry per CDR3 protein. The repertoire consists of 550,000 to 600,000 distinct CDR3 sequences, with 15% to 20% occurring once and the leading ten covering 12%. These same data were also listed under a study on T cells in Graves' hyperthyroidism and ophthalmopathy.

The sequenced sample was peripheral blood mononuclear cells (PBMCs), obtained at new diagnosis, from a patient treated with antithyroid drugs. The origin of the receptors is a man between 18 and 29 years old with Graves disease. The CDR3 runs from the conserved cysteine through the conserved F or W. The D gene is left open where the match is weak. A row's size may be missing; if present it is once, few, many or a size class.

D	size	J	V	CDR3	DNA
NA	few	TRBJ1-2	TRBV5-1	CASSLSGRDDRYTF	TGCGCCAGCAGCTTGTCAGGCAGGGACGATCGCTACACCTTC
NA	NA	TRBJ2-7	TRBV6-1	CASTSHTYEQYF	TGTGCCAGCACATCCCACACCTACGAGCAGTACTTC
TRBD1	many	TRBJ1-5	TRBV28	CASRALGQGSNQPQHF	TGTGCCAGCAGGGCACTAGGACAGGGAAGCAATCAGCCCCAGCATTTT
TRBD1	many	TRBJ2-5	TRBV27	CASSSDRQETQYF	TGTGCCAGCAGTTCGGACAGGCAAGAGACCCAGTACTTC
TRBD2	few	TRBJ2-5	TRBV18	CASSPSFPGLAAQETQYF	TGTGCCAGCTCACCTTCATTCCCGGGACTAGCGGCCCAAGAGACCCAGTACTTC
NA	NA	TRBJ2-1	TRBV14	CASSQARPAGAAYNEQFF	TGTGCCAGCAGCCAAGCCAGGCCGGCGGGCGCCGCCTACAATGAGCAGTTCTTC
TRBD2	many	TRBJ2-3	TRBV28	CASSLQAGGTDTQYF	TGTGCCAGCAGTTTACAGGCGGGAGGCACAGATACGCAGTATTTT
TRBD1	NA	TRBJ2-7	TRBV20-1	CSARIKDRATYEQYF	TGCAGTGCTAGGATAAAGGACAGGGCTACCTACGAGCAGTACTTC
NA	many	TRBJ1-1	TRBV29-1	CSVEEPGAFTEAFF	TGCAGCGTTGAAGAACCGGGGGCCTTCACTGAAGCTTTCTTT
NA	NA	TRBJ2-7	TRBV30	CAWKTATISYEQYF	TGTGCCTGGAAGACGGCGACAATTTCCTACGAGCAGTACTTC
NA	few	TRBJ1-5	TRBV20-1	CSALLVSASNQPQHF	TGCAGTGCCCTGTTGGTCTCGGCGAGCAATCAGCCCCAGCATTTT
TRBD1	NA	TRBJ2-7	TRBV13	CASSFLGTGASSSYEQYF	TGTGCCAGCAGCTTCCTCGGGACAGGGGCTTCAAGCTCCTACGAGCAGTACTTC
NA	NA	TRBJ1-1	TRBV19	CANSIAGRGHPNTEAFF	TGTGCCAATAGTATCGCGGGACGGGGGCACCCAAACACTGAAGCTTTCTTT
TRBD2	few	TRBJ2-7	TRBV7-9	CASSLTSGAYYEQYF	TGTGCCAGCAGCTTAACTAGCGGGGCTTATTACGAGCAGTACTTC
NA	few	TRBJ2-1	TRBV12-3/TRBV12-4	CASSLRSGDILYNEQFF	TGTGCCAGCAGTCTGCGGTCGGGGGACATACTGTACAATGAGCAGTTCTTC
NA	many	TRBJ2-6	TRBV5-1	CASSFGGFGANVLTF	TGCGCCAGCAGCTTTGGGGGCTTTGGGGCCAACGTCCTGACTTTC
NA	many	TRBJ2-1	TRBV11-3	CASSLRGTNEQFF	TGTGCCAGCAGCTTAAGAGGGACCAATGAGCAGTTCTTC
TRBD2	NA	TRBJ2-5	TRBV11-2	CASSLPRGSSGWETQYF	TGTGCCAGCAGCTTACCTCGCGGGTCTAGCGGGTGGGAGACCCAGTACTTC
TRBD1	many	TRBJ2-1	TRBV28	CASRAGQGTAEQFF	TGTGCCAGCAGGGCCGGACAGGGTACGGCTGAGCAGTTCTTC
TRBD1	NA	TRBJ2-2	TRBV20-1	CSARDLAGGGELFF	TGCAGTGCTAGAGATCTAGCAGGGGGTGGGGAGCTGTTTTTT
NA	many	TRBJ1-5	TRBV28	CASSLLEASNQPQHF	TGTGCCAGCAGTCTGCTGGAGGCTAGCAATCAGCCCCAGCATTTT
NA	NA	TRBJ2-7	TRBV30	CAWSANLAYEQYF	TGTGCCTGGAGTGCTAATTTAGCCTACGAGCAGTACTTC
TRBD1	NA	TRBJ1-3	TRBV19	CASKTGTGNTIYF	TGTGCCAGTAAGACAGGGACTGGAAACACCATATATTTT
NA	NA	TRBJ2-1	TRBV2	CASRGPARDLNNEQFF	TGTGCCAGCAGAGGGCCAGCAAGAGACCTTAACAATGAGCAGTTCTTC
TRBD1	NA	TRBJ1-2	TRBV28	CASSSGTGGTNYGYTF	TGTGCCAGCAGCTCGGGGACAGGGGGCACGAACTATGGCTACACCTTC
NA	few	TRBJ1-1	TRBV30	CAWSVGTVEWATGAFF	TGTGCCTGGAGTGTAGGTACTGTGGAGTGGGCCACTGGAGCTTTCTTT
TRBD1	few	TRBJ1-6	TRBV30	CAWKGQTVADNSPLHF	TGTGCCTGGAAGGGACAGACAGTAGCTGATAATTCACCCCTCCACTTT
NA	many	TRBJ2-3	TRBV28	CASSLDRDQRGTDTQYF	TGTGCCAGCAGTTTAGACCGAGACCAAAGGGGCACAGATACGCAGTATTTT
NA	NA	TRBJ1-4	TRBV9	CASSVAGAPNEKLFF	TGTGCCAGCAGCGTAGCGGGGGCGCCTAATGAAAAACTGTTTTTT
TRBD1	NA	TRBJ2-5	TRBV9	CASSLAQGRETQYF	TGTGCCAGCAGCCTAGCACAGGGGCGGGAGACCCAGTACTTC
NA	NA	TRBJ2-7	TRBV7-9	CASSLGGVLIGGSPYEQYF	TGTGCCAGCAGCTTAGGAGGGGTTCTTATTGGGGGTTCCCCCTACGAGCAGTACTTC
TRBD1	few	TRBJ1-2	TRBV5-6	CASSSQGANYGYTF	TGTGCCAGCAGCTCACAGGGGGCCAACTATGGCTACACCTTC
TRBD2	NA	TRBJ2-4	TRBV4-1	CASSHQGRGFGDIQYF	TGCGCCAGCAGCCATCAAGGGAGGGGATTTGGTGACATTCAGTACTTC
NA	few	TRBJ2-7	TRBV3-1	CASSQGSESSYEQYF	TGTGCCAGCAGCCAAGGGTCAGAGAGCTCCTACGAGCAGTACTTC
TRBD2	few	TRBJ2-2	TRBV10-2	CASSEELAGTGELFF	TGCGCCAGCAGTGAAGAACTAGCGGGGACCGGGGAGCTGTTTTTT
TRBD1	few	TRBJ2-7	TRBV20-1	CSASTTGGASEQYF	TGCAGTGCTAGTACGACAGGGGGCGCGTCCGAGCAGTACTTC
TRBD2	NA	TRBJ2-3	TRBV6-1	CASSGALVSGRRDTQYF	TGTGCCAGCAGTGGAGCCCTGGTTAGCGGGAGGAGAGATACGCAGTATTTT
NA	NA	TRBJ2-4	TRBV18	CASSPPPGTYLAKNIQYF	TGTGCCAGCTCACCACCCCCCGGGACTTACCTAGCCAAAAACATTCAGTACTTC
TRBD1	many	TRBJ2-1	TRBV27	CASSFSQGAWDEQFF	TGTGCCAGCAGTTTTTCACAGGGGGCGTGGGATGAGCAGTTCTTC
NA	many	TRBJ2-5	TRBV20-1	CSARDIKDTVGETQYF	TGCAGTGCTAGAGACATAAAGGACACAGTGGGAGAGACCCAGTACTTC